This TCR beta chain was sequenced for a study of T cell repertoires in cytomegalovirus infection. MiXCR was run by TCRdb on the reads, yielding one entry per CDR3 protein. The table records around 740,000 distinct CDR3 sequences, roughly 36% of them present only once. As regards this clonotype: Antigen: not known.

Study-level findings and limits: In two of eight donors, the top clonotype was HLA-C-restricted CMV-specific.

There are 15 residues in the CDR3. CDR1 is MDHEN, CDR2 SYDVKM, per germline. V gave up 3 bases and J gave up 8 bases, with 19 bases separating them. The chain carries TRBV28 and TRBJ1-2; D might be TRBD1 (5 bases). The sequencing input was PBMCs. This receptor was taken from a human donor in good health (CMV status not recorded). Some clones in this sample may be carry-over from other donors' samples. The CDR3 loop reads CASSLPGAGLWGYTF. The CDR3 DNA sequence: TGTGCCAGCAGTTTGCCGGGAGCGGGGCTTTGGGGCTACACCTTC.